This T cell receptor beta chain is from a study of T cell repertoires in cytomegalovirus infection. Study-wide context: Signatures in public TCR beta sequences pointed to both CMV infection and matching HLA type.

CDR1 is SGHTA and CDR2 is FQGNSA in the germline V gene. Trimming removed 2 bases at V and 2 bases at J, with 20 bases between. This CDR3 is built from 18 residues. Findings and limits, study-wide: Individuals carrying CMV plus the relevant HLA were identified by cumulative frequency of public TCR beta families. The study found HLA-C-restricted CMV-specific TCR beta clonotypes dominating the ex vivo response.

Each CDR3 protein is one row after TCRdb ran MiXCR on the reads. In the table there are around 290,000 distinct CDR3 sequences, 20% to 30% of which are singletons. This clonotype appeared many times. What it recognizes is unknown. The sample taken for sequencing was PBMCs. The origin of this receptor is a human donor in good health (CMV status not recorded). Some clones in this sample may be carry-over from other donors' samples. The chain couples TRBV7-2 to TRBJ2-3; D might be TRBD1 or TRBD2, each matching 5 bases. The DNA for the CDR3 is TGTGCCAGCAGCTTATATCCCCCGACGGGGCCGGACACAGATACGCAGTATTTT. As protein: CASSLYPPTGPDTDTQYF. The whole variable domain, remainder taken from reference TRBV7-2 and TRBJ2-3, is GAGVSQSPSNKVTEKGKDVELRCDPISGHTALYWYRQSLGQGLEFLIYFQGNSAPDKSGLPSDRFSAERTGGSVSTLTIQRTQQEDSAVYLCASSLYPPTGPDTDTQYFGPGTRLTVL.